This T cell receptor beta chain stems from a study of T cell repertoires in ileal Crohn's disease. Overall study context: Median disease duration was about 7.9 years; roughly 40% smoked at surgery. Postoperative therapy was given to about half: about 11 thiopurines, around 17 anti-TNF agents.

Remarks on this clone: The antigen is not known.

Overall study results and limits: Sorted CD8 T cells held more high-frequency clones than CD4. Active smokers at surgery had more clonal expansions than non-smokers.

V trimming: 3 bases; J trimming: 3 bases; junction bases outside the gene matches: 0. Germline loops: CDR1 SGHRS, CDR2 YFSETQ. This CDR3 is 13 amino acids long. Some clones are missing from TCRdb's copy, which holds only in-frame ones; the method was immunoSEQ multiplex PCR. The repertoire holds several thousand clones, with 70% to 80% as singletons. The V gene is TRBV5-1, the J gene TRBJ2-7; 10 bases line up with TRBD1. The sample taken for sequencing was ileal tissue. The clonotype comes from an adult with Crohn's disease. The CDR3 reads CASSWTGGYEQYF. CDR3 nucleotides: TGCGCCAGCAGCTGGACAGGGGGCTACGAGCAGTACTTC.